These 29 T cell receptor beta chains share one sample of origin, sequenced in a study of T-cell reconstitution after alpha-beta-depleted transplantation in children (dated by TCRdb to 2015 to 2016). The treatment or condition label of this sample denotes: allogeneic hematopoietic cell transplantation with graft depleted of TCRalphabeta T cells and CD19 B cells. The library was built by means of PCR. The instrument was an Illumina HiSeq 2500. TCR libraries were prepared with molecular barcoding, using unique molecular identifiers to normalize TCRbeta repertoire quantification. The raw public data were reprocessed by TCRdb itself: fastp quality trimming at Q25, MiXCR clonotype calling, in-frame beta chains only. A single entry per CDR3 protein holds the most common genes and DNA from its merged rows. For this sample there are about 980,000 distinct CDR3 sequences; around 30% appear just once. The ten biggest clones cover 28% of the sample.

Here the sequenced sample was PBMCs, mostly from graft donor cells, taken 360 days after TCRalphabeta/CD19-depleted stem cell transplant. The receptors were sampled from a boy younger than two who had a stem cell transplant for SCID, so the T cells may come from the graft donor.

This sequence joins TRBV5-1 and TRBJ2-7; TRBD1 matches 8 bases. Germline loops: CDR1 SGHRS, CDR2 YFSETQ. The V gene end was trimmed by 1 base and the J gene end by 9 bases; junction bases not matched to a gene: 9. The CDR3 has 14 amino acids. The CDR3 region is CASSLLTGTGLQYF. CDR3 nucleotide sequence: TGCGCCAGCAGCTTGTTAACCGGGACAGGCCTGCAGTACTTC.

In its sample, this clonotype was seen a few times. The CDR3 spells CASSIRNTEAFF. The CDR3 DNA reads TGTGCCAGTAGTATCAGGAACACTGAAGCTTTCTTT. The chain carries TRBV19 and TRBJ1-1, with no clear D. CDR1 LNHDA and CDR2 SQIVND come from the germline V gene (reference sequence). Between the trimmed V and J ends, which lost 3 bases and 1 base, there was a span of 3 bases. The CDR3 is made up of 12 amino acids.

The rearrangement uses TRBV6-1 and TRBJ1-6, with 11 bases matching TRBD1. From germline, CDR1 is MNHNS and CDR2 SASEGT. The CDR3 runs to 14 residues. The junction had 2 bases not matched to a gene; V was cut back by 6 bases and J by 7 bases. The CDR3 here is CASRDRGRNSPLHF. The CDR3 DNA follows: TGTGCCAGCAGGGACAGGGGGCGGAATTCACCCCTCCACTTT.

This clonotype was counted many times. The V and J genes are TRBV30 and TRBJ2-1; TRBD1 agrees at 7 bases. V lost 0 bases to trimming and J lost 4 bases; unmatched junction nucleotides: 3. The V gene's germline CDR1 is GTSNPN and CDR2 SVGIG (reference sequence). The CDR3 totals 14 residues. The CDR3 bases are TGTGCCTGGAGTGTGAACAGGGGATACAATGAGCAGTTCTTC. The encoded protein is CAWSVNRGYNEQFF.

The J gene is TRBJ2-1, the V gene TRBV6-5, with D maybe TRBD1 (6 bases). Germline V gene data show CDR1 as MNHEY and CDR2 as SVGAGI. This CDR3 comprises 16 residues. V gave up 0 bases and J gave up 0 bases, with 9 bases separating them. The CDR3 reads CASSYSTGSSYNEQFF. The CDR3 DNA reads as TGTGCCAGCAGTTACTCGACAGGAAGCTCCTACAATGAGCAGTTCTTC.

This sequence joins TRBV4-1 and TRBJ2-1; no firm D call. V was clipped by 3 bases and J by 1 base, with 19 bases between them. The germline gives CDR1 MGHRA, CDR2 YSYEKL. CDR3 size: 18 residues. The CDR3 loop is CASSHPPSTGWSYNEQFF. As DNA, the CDR3 is TGCGCCAGCAGCCACCCGCCTTCAACTGGGTGGTCCTACAATGAGCAGTTCTTC.

The CDR3 DNA sequence: TGTGCCAGTGGGGAACCTTCCTACGAGCAGTACTTC. Translated, it gives CASGEPSYEQYF. The chain carries TRBV28 and TRBJ2-7; D unclear. Trimming stripped 9 bases from V and 1 base from J, with 10 bases between. Germline CDR1 MDHEN, CDR2 SYDVKM. CDR3 size: 12 residues.

This rearrangement joins TRBV5-1 to TRBJ2-7; D is possibly TRBD2 (6 bases). Germline CDR1 and CDR2: SGHRS and YFSETQ. The CDR3 totals 15 residues. V was trimmed by 1 base and J by 4 bases, leaving 15 bases between them. The CDR3 loop is CASSLRMGSGYEQYF. In DNA form, the CDR3 reads TGCGCCAGCAGCTTGAGGATGGGGAGCGGGTACGAGCAGTACTTC.

The chain carries TRBV10-2 and TRBJ2-7; D call uncertain. The germline V gene encodes CDR1 WSHSY and CDR2 SAAADI. The CDR3 runs to 11 residues. V dropped 10 bases and J dropped 3 bases, with 10 bases sitting between them. The CDR3 coding sequence is TGCGCCACCGAGGACGGCTACGAGCAGTACTTC. It yields the protein CATEDGYEQYF.

DNA for the CDR3: TGCGCCAGCAGTACGGGAGGAATTCCCACAGATACGCAGTATTTT. Its translation is CASSTGGIPTDTQYF. The chain recombines TRBV5-1 with TRBJ2-3; 7 nucleotides agree with TRBD2. CDR1 and CDR2 from the germline V gene are SGHRS and YFSETQ. This CDR3 is built from 15 residues. Losses at the gene ends were 5 bases for V and 2 bases for J; bases not matched to a gene: 8.

The chain combines TRBV7-3 with TRBJ1-6; D is perhaps TRBD1 (6 bases). This CDR3 region has 15 residues. V lost 0 bases and J 11 bases, leaving 14 bases between the germline ends. Per germline, CDR1 SGHTA and CDR2 FQGTGA. DNA for the CDR3: TGTGCCAGCAGCTTAACCGGGGGGCGGGGGACACCCCTCCACTTT. This gives the protein CASSLTGGRGTPLHF.

V is TRBV29-1 and J is TRBJ1-1, with D possibly matching TRBD1 (5 bases). Per the germline V gene, CDR1 is SQVTM and CDR2 is ANQGSEA. CDR3 length: 11 residues. The CDR3 bases are TGCAGTAGCGGGGGGGAAACTGAAGCTTTCTTT. It translates to CSSGGETEAFF.

Here the CDR3 reads CASSYSGQGVNQPQHF. DNA for the CDR3: TGTGCCAGCAGTTACTCGGGTCAGGGGGTCAATCAGCCCCAGCATTTT. The chain has TRBV6-2 or TRBV6-3 and TRBJ1-5; 7 bases map to TRBD1. J was trimmed by 3 bases and V by 0 bases; bases with no gene match: 5. There are 16 residues in the CDR3. CDR1 and CDR2 from the germline V gene are MNHEY and SVGEGT.

Only a few counts were recorded for this clonotype. This rearrangement joins TRBV20-1 to TRBJ1-2, with D possibly being TRBD1 (6 bases). The CDR3 is 13 amino acids. Germline CDR1 reads DFQATT; CDR2 reads SNEGSKA (reference sequence). The V gene lost 2 bases and the J gene lost 2 bases, with 9 bases spanning the gap. The CDR3 protein is CSARSGQNYGYTF. In DNA form, the CDR3 reads TGCAGTGCTAGATCCGGACAGAACTATGGCTACACCTTC.

This clonotype was detected ten times or more. The rearrangement links TRBV5-1 to TRBJ2-1; D is perhaps TRBD1 (6 bases). Between the trimmed V and J ends, which lost 0 bases and 5 bases, there was a span of 18 bases. Germline CDR1 and CDR2: SGHRS and YFSETQ. This CDR3 has 17 residues. The DNA for the CDR3 is TGCGCCAGCAGCTTGGTAGGCTCTGGGACACAGAACAATGAGCAGTTCTTC. Translation gives CASSLVGSGTQNNEQFF.

This clonotype was detected only a few times. The chain couples TRBV9 to TRBJ2-1; TRBD1 matches 8 bases. With V trimmed by 4 bases and J by 10 bases, 13 bases remained unmatched. Per germline, CDR1 SGDLS and CDR2 YYNGEE. This CDR3 has 15 residues. This chain's CDR3 is CASSFRTGFPEEQFF. Written as DNA, the CDR3 is TGTGCCAGCAGCTTCAGGACAGGGTTTCCAGAAGAGCAGTTCTTC.

This chain links TRBV28 with TRBJ2-3, with 9 bases identical to TRBD1. V was clipped by 5 bases and J by 2 bases; unmatched bases: 8. The length of the CDR3 is 16 residues. Germline V lookup: CDR1 MDHEN, CDR2 SYDVKM. Here the CDR3 reads CASSPTGTGNTDTQYF. The DNA for the CDR3 is TGTGCCAGCAGTCCAACCGGGACAGGGAACACAGATACGCAGTATTTT.

The chain couples TRBV16 to TRBJ2-7; weak D call: TRBD2 (7 bases). Deletions cut 1 base from V and 3 bases from J, with 13 bases between. The CDR3 extends over 15 amino acids. Germline values: CDR1 KGHSY, CDR2 FQNENV. CDR3 sequence reads: CASSQLGGLRYEQYF. CDR3 in DNA: TGTGCCAGCAGCCAATTAGGGGGACTACGCTACGAGCAGTACTTC.

As for this clonotype: One end of the junction is discordant with germline, which a read error may explain. V and J are TRBV4-3 and TRBJ2-1; D remains unclear. The CDR3 is 13 residues long. Per the germline V gene, CDR1 is LGHNA and CDR2 is YSLEER. The CDR3 here is CASSQIGYTEQFF. The DNA for the CDR3 is TGCGCCAGCAGCCAAATTGGCTACACTGAGCAGTTCTTC.

This chain links TRBV20-1 with TRBJ1-2; tentatively, D is TRBD1 (5 bases). With 1 base removed from V and 4 bases from J, the gap between germline ends came to 10 bases. CDR1 and CDR2 (germline): DFQATT, SNEGSKA (reference sequence). This CDR3 spans 13 amino acids. The CDR3 is CSARAGLGYGYTF. The CDR3 bases are TGCAGTGCTAGAGCAGGGCTTGGCTATGGCTACACCTTC.

This clonotype was detected only a few times. This chain joins TRBV10-3 and TRBJ2-2, with TRBD1 identical over 9 bases. Unmatched junction bases numbered 2, after V lost 7 bases and J lost 2 bases. Germline CDR1 is ENHRY and CDR2 is SYGVKD. The CDR3 totals 14 residues. The CDR3 sequence: CAIKGQGNTGELFF. CDR3 DNA: TGTGCCATCAAGGGACAGGGTAACACCGGGGAGCTGTTTTTT.

This clonotype was counted only a few times. The V and J genes are TRBV4-1 and TRBJ2-7, with D perhaps TRBD2 (6 bases). Germline loops: CDR1 MGHRA, CDR2 YSYEKL. The CDR3 has 14 residues. V was shortened by 4 bases and J by 4 bases, with 14 bases between the two germline ends. The CDR3 loop is CASSPGLLGYEQYF. Written as DNA, the CDR3 is TGCGCCAGCAGCCCGGGACTCCTTGGATACGAGCAGTACTTC.

CDR3 loop: CASSVRAGPLADTQYF. Written as DNA, the CDR3 is TGTGCCAGCAGCGTGAGAGCGGGGCCGTTGGCAGATACGCAGTATTTT. The chain is built from TRBV9 and TRBJ2-3; 7 nucleotides match TRBD2. This CDR3 spans 16 amino acids. Germline CDR1 and CDR2: SGDLS and YYNGEE. V lost 2 bases and J lost 4; bases outside the gene matches: 10. Looking up the rest from reference TRBV9 and TRBJ2-3 gives the full variable domain: DSGVTQTPKHLITATGQRVTLRCSPRSGDLSVYWYQQSLDQGLQFLIQYYNGEERAKGNILERFSAQQFPDLHSELNLSSLELGDSALYFCASSVRAGPLADTQYFGPGTRLTVL.

V and J are TRBV6-6 and TRBJ2-7; 7 nucleotides line up with TRBD1. CDR3 length: 13 amino acids. Looked up from germline, CDR1 is MNHNY and CDR2 is SVGAGI (reference sequence). V was clipped by 7 bases and J by 2 bases; unmatched bases: 5. Written as DNA, the CDR3 is TGTGCCAGCAAGACAGGGAAGACCTACGAGCAGTACTTC. Its protein product is CASKTGKTYEQYF.

This chain uses TRBV5-1 with TRBJ2-1; a weak D match, TRBD1 (6 bases). V shed 3 bases and J shed 6 bases, with 10 bases lying between them. Per germline, CDR1 SGHRS and CDR2 YFSETQ. This CDR3 region has 13 residues. The CDR3 reads CASSYWGRNEQFF. The CDR3 nucleotides read TGCGCCAGCAGCTACTGGGGGCGCAATGAGCAGTTCTTC.

This clonotype was detected a few times. This sequence joins TRBV30 and TRBJ2-1, with D possibly being TRBD1 (6 bases). From germline, CDR1 is GTSNPN and CDR2 SVGIG (reference sequence). The CDR3 runs 15 residues. The V end was cut by 4 bases, the J end by 4 bases, with 17 bases between. CDR3 region: CAWTPRYTGYNEQFF. Written as DNA, the CDR3 is TGTGCCTGGACCCCGCGATACACAGGGTACAATGAGCAGTTCTTC.

This clonotype appeared a few times. The chain combines TRBV12-5 with TRBJ2-5; TRBD2 might be the D (6 bases). Germline values: CDR1 LGHNT, CDR2 FRNRAP. The CDR3 is made up of 15 amino acids. The V end was cut by 0 bases, the J end by 4 bases, with 12 bases between. The CDR3 sequence: CASGLVGQGGETQYF. The CDR3 bases are TGTGCTAGTGGTTTGGTAGGGCAGGGAGGAGAGACCCAGTACTTC.

This clonotype was observed a handful of times. The V call is TRBV7-7, the J call TRBJ2-5; D unresolved. With 5 bases removed from V and 4 bases from J, the gap between germline ends came to 14 bases. CDR3 size: 14 residues. CDR1 SSHAT and CDR2 FNYEAQ come from the germline V gene (reference sequence). This CDR3 is CASSPSPSPETQYF. The CDR3 DNA reads as TGTGCCAGCAGCCCATCCCCATCCCCAGAGACCCAGTACTTC.

This rearrangement joins TRBV7-2 to TRBJ1-1; D is ambiguous. The CDR3 covers 17 residues. V dropped 1 base and J dropped 1 base, with 16 bases sitting between them. The germline CDR1 and CDR2 sequences are SGHTA and FQGNSA. DNA for the CDR3: TGTGCCAGCAGCTTAGGTTGGCGGGCAGCCAAGAACACTGAAGCTTTCTTT. Translated, it gives CASSLGWRAAKNTEAFF.